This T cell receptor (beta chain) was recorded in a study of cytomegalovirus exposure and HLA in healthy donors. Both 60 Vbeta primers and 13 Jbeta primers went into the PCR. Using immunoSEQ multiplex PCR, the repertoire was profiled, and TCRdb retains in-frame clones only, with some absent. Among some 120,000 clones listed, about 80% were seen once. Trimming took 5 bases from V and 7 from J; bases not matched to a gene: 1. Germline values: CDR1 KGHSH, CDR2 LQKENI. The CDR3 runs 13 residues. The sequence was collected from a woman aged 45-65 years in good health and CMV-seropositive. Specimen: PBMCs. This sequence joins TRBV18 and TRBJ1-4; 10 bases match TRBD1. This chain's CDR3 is CASSGDRGEKLFF. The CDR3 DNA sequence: TGTGCCAGCTCAGGGGACAGGGGTGAAAAACTGTTTTTT.